The 21 T cell receptor beta chains below were found in one sample sequenced in a study of cytomegalovirus exposure and HLA in healthy donors. The PCR contained 60 Vbeta and 13 Jbeta primers. The protocol was immunoSEQ multiplex PCR, while the TCRdb copy is restricted to in-frame clones and leaves out a portion. The sample includes some 190,000 clones, about 89% of them seen just once. Sequencing was performed on PBMCs. The receptor source for this set is a man under 40 in good health and CMV-seronegative.

V is TRBV6-4 and J is TRBJ2-3; 7 bases map to TRBD1. Germline CDR1 MRHNA, CDR2 SNTAGT. Losses at the gene ends were 6 bases for V and 4 bases for J; bases not matched to a gene: 7. The CDR3 contains 14 residues. The CDR3: CASSFDRASDTQYF. The CDR3 DNA reads TGTGCCAGCAGCTTCGACAGGGCTTCAGATACGCAGTATTTT.

This sequence joins TRBV5-5 and TRBJ1-2; no firm D call. V lost 4 bases, J lost 1 base, and 14 bases lay in between. The CDR3 extends over 15 amino acids. Per germline, CDR1 SGHKS and CDR2 YYEKEE (reference sequence). This CDR3 reads CASSQAGMVNYGYTF. CDR3 DNA: TGTGCCAGCAGCCAGGCGGGGATGGTTAACTATGGCTACACCTTC.

This rearrangement joins TRBV7-2 to TRBJ2-1, with 7 bases fitting TRBD2. After removal of 4 bases from V and 8 bases from J, the junction contained 11 bases not matched to a gene. Germline V gives CDR1 SGHTA, CDR2 FQGNSA. The CDR3 spans 15 residues. The CDR3 DNA follows: TGTGCCAGCAGCTCCACTGGGGGGGTGGTCGATGAGCAGTTCTTC. This translates into CASSSTGGVVDEQFF.

V gene TRBV5-1 combines with J gene TRBJ2-1; 9 bases agree with TRBD1. There are 17 residues in the CDR3. Looked up from germline, CDR1 is SGHRS and CDR2 is YFSETQ. Germline trimming cut 4 bases from V and 5 bases from J; bases unmatched to any gene: 13. CDR3 in amino acids: CASSPLIAGQGDNEQFF. The CDR3 region has the DNA TGCGCCAGCAGCCCGCTCATCGCGGGACAGGGCGACAATGAGCAGTTCTTC.

This clone was counted a few times. The V and J genes are TRBV6-4 and TRBJ2-3, with D possibly being TRBD2 (6 bases). This CDR3 is built from 14 residues. Germline V gene data show CDR1 as MRHNA and CDR2 as SNTAGT. V lost 4 bases, J lost 6 bases, and 14 bases lay in between. CDR3 DNA: TGTGCCAGCAGTGGGGGGGAACCCTCTGATACGCAGTATTTT. This gives the protein CASSGGEPSDTQYF.

This chain links TRBV4-3 with TRBJ1-1, with D perhaps TRBD1 (5 bases). This CDR3 has 15 residues. V dropped 0 bases and J dropped 0 bases, with 8 bases sitting between them. Looked up from germline, CDR1 is LGHNA and CDR2 is YSLEER. CDR3 sequence reads: CASSQDQGLNTEAFF. The CDR3 DNA reads as TGCGCCAGCAGCCAAGATCAGGGATTGAACACTGAAGCTTTCTTT.

This clone was seen a handful of times. The J gene is TRBJ2-3, the V gene TRBV5-4, with D tentatively TRBD2 (6 bases). V dropped 2 bases and J dropped 6 bases, with 16 bases sitting between them. Germline lookup yields CDR1 SGHNT and CDR2 YYREEE (reference sequence). CDR3 length: 15 amino acids. This CDR3 is CASSLPTQTRDTQYF. CDR3 DNA sequence: TGTGCCAGCAGCTTACCCACACAGACTAGGGATACGCAGTATTTT.

This chain joins TRBV21-1 and TRBJ1-2; TRBD1, the D gene given by the table, was not confirmed from the DNA. TRBV21-1 is labeled a pseudogene. The CDR3 totals 19 residues. The CDR3, as DNA: TGTGCCAGCAGCAAAGAAAGGGGGACAGCGTTAGAAGCTAACTATGGCTACACCTTC. Its translation is CASSKERGTALEANYGYTF.

This rearrangement joins TRBV28 to TRBJ2-1; possibly TRBD1 for D (5 bases). The CDR3 loop spans 12 amino acids. Per the germline V gene, CDR1 is MDHEN and CDR2 is SYDVKM. Trimming took 6 bases from V and 5 from J, leaving 8 bases between them. The CDR3 bases are TGTGCCAGCAGGACAGACAACAATGAGCAGTTCTTC. Its translation: CASRTDNNEQFF. The full variable domain, completed using reference TRBV28 and TRBJ2-1, is DVKVTQSSRYLVKRTGEKVFLECVQDMDHENMFWYRQDPGLGLRLIYFSYDVKMKEKGDIPEGYSVSREKKERFSLILESASTNQTSMYLCASRTDNNEQFFGPGTRLTVL.

V is TRBV9 and J is TRBJ1-6, with D maybe TRBD1 (5 bases). CDR1 and CDR2 (germline): SGDLS, YYNGEE. The CDR3 is made up of 12 amino acids. Trimming removed 5 bases at V and 9 bases at J, with 9 bases between. CDR3 amino acids: CASRGGASPLHF. As DNA, the CDR3 is TGTGCCAGCAGGGGAGGGGCTTCACCCCTCCACTTT.

The chain couples TRBV5-4 to TRBJ2-1, with a tentative D call TRBD1 (6 bases). V lost 3 bases and J lost 6, with 10 bases in between. The CDR3 runs to 13 residues. The V gene's germline CDR1 is SGHNT and CDR2 YYREEE (reference sequence). CDR3 nucleotide sequence: TGTGCCAGCAGCTGGGGGACATCCAATGAGCAGTTCTTC. Protein: CASSWGTSNEQFF.

V usage is TRBV27 and J usage is TRBJ2-1; TRBD2 agrees at 14 bases. The CDR3 length is 20 residues. Looked up from germline, CDR1 is MNHEY and CDR2 is SMNVEV (reference sequence). Trimming removed 6 bases from V and 1 base from J; junction bases left unmatched: 14. The CDR3 spells CASSSPGTSGSWGSYNEQFF. DNA of the CDR3: TGTGCCAGCAGCTCACCAGGGACTAGCGGGAGTTGGGGTTCCTACAATGAGCAGTTCTTC.

This chain connects TRBV30 to TRBJ2-7; TRBD1 might be the D (5 bases). Germline V CDR1 and CDR2: GTSNPN, SVGIG (reference sequence). The length of the CDR3 is 13 residues. Trimming took 5 bases from V and 6 from J, leaving 17 bases between them. In DNA, the CDR3 is TGTGCCTGGTGGCAGGGTAGGTCCGCCGAGCAGTACTTC. Protein product: CAWWQGRSAEQYF. The variable domain in full, completed from reference TRBV30 and TRBJ2-7, reads SQTIHQWPATLVQPVGSPLSLECTVEGTSNPNLYWYRQAAGRGLQLLFYSVGIGQISSEVPQNLSASRPQDRQFILSSKKLLLSDSGFYLCAWWQGRSAEQYFGPGTRLTVT.

This clone was detected once. The chain recombines TRBV4-1 with TRBJ2-5; possible D gene TRBD1, 5 bases. CDR3 size: 15 residues. Germline V gives CDR1 MGHRA, CDR2 YSYEKL. Trimming took 3 bases from V and 4 from J, leaving 15 bases between them. The CDR3 is CASSHLGQGRETQYF. The CDR3 DNA sequence: TGCGCCAGCAGCCACTTAGGGCAGGGTCGAGAGACCCAGTACTTC.

This rearrangement joins TRBV5-1 to TRBJ2-7; D is possibly TRBD1 (6 bases). CDR1 and CDR2 (germline): SGHRS, YFSETQ. The CDR3 is made up of 13 amino acids. The V and J ends lost 4 bases and 2 bases respectively, with 10 bases between them. The CDR3 region is CASSHDRTYEQYF. DNA of the CDR3: TGCGCCAGCAGCCATGACAGGACCTACGAGCAGTACTTC.

The CDR3 spells CASSVSARQETQYF. As DNA, the CDR3 is TGTGCCAGCAGCGTAAGTGCTAGACAAGAGACCCAGTACTTC. This chain uses TRBV9 with TRBJ2-5; no firm D call. The V gene's germline CDR1 is SGDLS and CDR2 YYNGEE. This CDR3 has 14 amino acids. The germline V and J ends were trimmed by 1 base and 2 bases, with 9 bases remaining between them. Using reference TRBV9 and TRBJ2-5 for the parts outside the CDR3, the full variable domain is DSGVTQTPKHLITATGQRVTLRCSPRSGDLSVYWYQQSLDQGLQFLIQYYNGEERAKGNILERFSAQQFPDLHSELNLSSLELGDSALYFCASSVSARQETQYFGPGTRLLVL.

The chain is built from TRBV27 and TRBJ2-3; maybe TRBD2 (6 bases). The germline gives CDR1 MNHEY, CDR2 SMNVEV (reference sequence). V was clipped by 7 bases and J by 3 bases, with 17 bases between them. The CDR3 totals 15 residues. The CDR3 sequence is CASTQRRGQTDTQYF. CDR3 in DNA: TGTGCCAGCACCCAAAGGAGGGGCCAGACAGATACGCAGTATTTT.

This chain links TRBV6-5 with TRBJ1-5; D is unclear. V dropped 6 bases and J dropped 5 bases, with 11 bases sitting between them. This CDR3 has 13 residues. Germline V CDR1 and CDR2: MNHEY, SVGAGI. The CDR3 DNA is TGTGCCAGCAGCCGTAGATTCGATCAGCCCCAGCATTTT. Translating it yields CASSRRFDQPQHF.

The rearrangement joins TRBV13 to TRBJ2-3; a possible D gene is TRBD1 (5 bases). Germline V gives CDR1 PRHDT, CDR2 FYEKMQ (reference sequence). The CDR3 is 14 amino acids. With 1 base removed from V and 2 bases from J, the gap between germline ends came to 7 bases. This CDR3 is CASSLVDTTDTQYF. The CDR3 nucleotides read TGTGCCAGCAGCTTAGTGGACACCACAGATACGCAGTATTTT.

The V call is TRBV19, the J call TRBJ2-5; TRBD2 matches at 14 bases. Germline V lookup: CDR1 LNHDA, CDR2 SQIVND (reference sequence). The CDR3 is 18 amino acids. V shed 4 bases, J shed 3 bases, and the junction held 10 bases outside the gene matches. The CDR3 region is CASSTDSGLAGGKETQYF. As DNA, the CDR3 is TGTGCCAGTAGTACCGACTCCGGACTAGCGGGGGGCAAAGAGACCCAGTACTTC.

This clone was picked up one time. The genes are TRBV6-6 and TRBJ2-3; D remains ambiguous. The germline V gene has CDR1 MNHNY and CDR2 SVGAGI (reference sequence). This CDR3 is built from 15 residues. Trimming removed 7 bases from V and 6 bases from J, with 20 bases in between. CDR3 coding DNA: TGTGCCAGCAACAGTTACTGGGCCAAACGGGATACGCAGTATTTT. Amino acid sequence: CASNSYWAKRDTQYF.